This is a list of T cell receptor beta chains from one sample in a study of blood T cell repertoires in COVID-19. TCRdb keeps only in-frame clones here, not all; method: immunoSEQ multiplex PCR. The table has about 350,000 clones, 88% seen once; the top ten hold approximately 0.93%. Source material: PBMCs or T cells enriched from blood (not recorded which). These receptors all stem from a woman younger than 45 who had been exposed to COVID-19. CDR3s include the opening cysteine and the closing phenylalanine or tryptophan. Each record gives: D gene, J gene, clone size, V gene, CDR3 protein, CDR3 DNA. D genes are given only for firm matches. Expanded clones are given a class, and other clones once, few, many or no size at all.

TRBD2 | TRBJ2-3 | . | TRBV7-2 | CASSLFVGASGSTDTQYF | TGTGCCAGCAGCTTATTTGTCGGGGCTAGCGGAAGCACAGATACGCAGTATTTT
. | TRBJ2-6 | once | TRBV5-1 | CASGLQGATGPGANVLTF | TGCGCCAGCGGGTTACAGGGCGCGACGGGCCCTGGGGCCAACGTCCTGACTTTC
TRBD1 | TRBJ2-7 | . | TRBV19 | CASRKTGKSVHEQYF | TGTGCCAGTAGGAAGACAGGGAAGTCGGTCCACGAGCAGTACTTC
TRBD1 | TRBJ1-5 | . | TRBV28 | CASKYSGTGYQPQHF | TGTGCCAGCAAGTACTCCGGGACAGGGTATCAGCCCCAGCATTTT
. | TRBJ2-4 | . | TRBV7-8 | CASSPNRVRAKNIQYF | TGTGCCAGCAGCCCGAACAGGGTTCGGGCCAAAAACATTCAGTACTTC
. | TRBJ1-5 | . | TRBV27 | CASSFRGISNQPQHF | TGTGCCAGCAGTTTTCGGGGGATTAGCAATCAGCCCCAGCATTTT
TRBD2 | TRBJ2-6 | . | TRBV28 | CASTAAGGTGANVLTF | TGTGCCAGCACCGCGGCGGGGGGAACAGGGGCCAACGTCCTGACTTTC
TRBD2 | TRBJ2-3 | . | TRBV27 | CASGLAIPTDTQYF | TGTGCCAGCGGACTAGCGATTCCCACAGATACGCAGTATTTT
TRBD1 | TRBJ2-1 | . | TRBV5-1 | CASSGGTGDDEQFF | TGCGCCAGCAGCGGTGGGACAGGGGACGATGAGCAGTTCTTC
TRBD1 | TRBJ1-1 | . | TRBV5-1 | CASMLVSGTGIRVTEAFF | TGCGCCAGCATGCTTGTCTCCGGGACAGGAATTCGAGTCACTGAAGCTTTCTTT
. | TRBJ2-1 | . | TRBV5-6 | CASSLDVDFRSYNEQFF | TGTGCCAGCAGCTTGGATGTGGACTTCCGTTCCTACAATGAGCAGTTCTTC
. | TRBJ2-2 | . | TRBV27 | CASSTRQFANTGELFF | TGTGCCAGCAGTACCCGACAATTCGCGAACACCGGGGAGCTGTTTTTT
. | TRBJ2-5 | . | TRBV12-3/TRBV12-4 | CASSLTGGETQYF | TGTGCCAGCAGTTTAACCGGGGGAGAGACCCAGTACTTC
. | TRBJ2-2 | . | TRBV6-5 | CASIPLSSPGELFF | TGTGCCAGCATCCCTCTGAGTTCCCCCGGGGAGCTGTTTTTT
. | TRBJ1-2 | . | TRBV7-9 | CASSLAGGDYGYTF | TGTGCCAGCAGCTTAGCCGGGGGAGACTATGGCTACACCTTC
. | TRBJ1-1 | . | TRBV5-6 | CASSLQGRDTEAFF | TGTGCCAGCAGCTTACAGGGACGGGATACTGAAGCTTTCTTT
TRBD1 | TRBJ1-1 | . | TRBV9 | CASSALDRDTEAFF | TGTGCCAGCAGCGCCTTAGACAGGGACACTGAAGCTTTCTTT
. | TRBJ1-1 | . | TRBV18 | CASSSGENTEAFF | TGTGCCAGCTCATCGGGTGAGAACACTGAAGCTTTCTTT
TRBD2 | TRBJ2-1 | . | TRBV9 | CASSAKTSGGNNEQFF | TGTGCCAGCAGCGCCAAGACTAGCGGGGGAAACAATGAGCAGTTCTTC
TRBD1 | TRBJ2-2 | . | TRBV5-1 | CASSFRTGTNTGELFF | TGCGCCAGCAGCTTCCGGACAGGCACGAACACCGGGGAGCTGTTTTTT
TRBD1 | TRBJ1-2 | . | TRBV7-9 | CASSLQGEGSSYTF | TGTGCCAGCAGCTTACAGGGGGAAGGGAGCAGCTACACCTTC
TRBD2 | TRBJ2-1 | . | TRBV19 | CASSIGAWREVGYNEQFF | TGTGCCAGTAGTATAGGGGCTTGGCGGGAGGTGGGTTACAATGAGCAGTTCTTC
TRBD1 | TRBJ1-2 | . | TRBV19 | CASSTGGYGYTF | TGTGCCAGTTCGACAGGGGGCTATGGCTACACCTTC
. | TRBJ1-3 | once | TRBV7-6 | CASSSPYDSSGNTIYF | TGTGCCAGCAGCTCTCCTTATGACAGCTCTGGAAACACCATATATTTT